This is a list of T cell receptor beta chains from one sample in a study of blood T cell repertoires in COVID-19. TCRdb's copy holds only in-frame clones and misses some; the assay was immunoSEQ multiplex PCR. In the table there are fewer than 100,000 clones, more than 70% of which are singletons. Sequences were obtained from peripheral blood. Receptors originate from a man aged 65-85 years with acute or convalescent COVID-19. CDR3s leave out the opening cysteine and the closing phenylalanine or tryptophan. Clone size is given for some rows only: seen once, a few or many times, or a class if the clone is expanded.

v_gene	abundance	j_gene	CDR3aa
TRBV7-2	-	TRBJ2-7	ASREGGTSGRAHEQY
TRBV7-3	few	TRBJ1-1	ASSLEVNTEAF
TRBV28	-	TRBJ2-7	ASSLYGVAYEQY
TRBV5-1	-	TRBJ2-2	ASSFSSGRVTGELF
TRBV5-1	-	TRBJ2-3	ASRPGLAETDTQY
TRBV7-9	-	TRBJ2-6	ASSPDSPPKGANVLT
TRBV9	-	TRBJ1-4	ASSVVGTGNEKLF
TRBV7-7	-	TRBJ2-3	ASSLGTSVSTDTQY
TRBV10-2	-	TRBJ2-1	ASRPWGQGNNEQF
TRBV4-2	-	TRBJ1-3	ASSQDQSGRGPNTIY
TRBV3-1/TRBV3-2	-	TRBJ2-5	ASSLPLNVGAQY
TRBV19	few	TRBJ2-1	ASSGREGLSDEQF
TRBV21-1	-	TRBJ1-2	ASSKSTGGDYGYT
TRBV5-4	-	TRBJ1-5	ASSLGGQTNQPQH
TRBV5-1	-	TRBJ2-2	ASSSQPGTGEAGELF
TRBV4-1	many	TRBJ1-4	ASSQGPAGGEKLF
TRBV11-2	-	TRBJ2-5	ASSRDRDETQY
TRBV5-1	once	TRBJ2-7	ASSLGGGYEQY
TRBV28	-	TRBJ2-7	ASCHSYGRVTYEQY
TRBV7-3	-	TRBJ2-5	ASSRSGEGAETQY
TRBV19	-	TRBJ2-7	ASSMLHREQY
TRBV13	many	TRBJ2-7	ASSSNQRVSYEQY
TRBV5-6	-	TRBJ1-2	ASSLVSGANYGYT
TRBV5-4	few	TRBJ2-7	ASSLAGDSAYEQY
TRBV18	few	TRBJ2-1	ASSPGLGSYNEQF
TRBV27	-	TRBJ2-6	ASSLTPLISGANVLT
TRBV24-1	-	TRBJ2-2	ATGLAGGTGELF
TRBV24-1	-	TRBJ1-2	ATSDLAGMGYT
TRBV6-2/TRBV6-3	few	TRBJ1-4	ASSTRPRDRATTNEKLF
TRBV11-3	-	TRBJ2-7	ASSSGTSGNGDEQY
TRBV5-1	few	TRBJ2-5	ASSLAGTGKETQY
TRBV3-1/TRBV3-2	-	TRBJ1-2	ASSQDSLADGYT
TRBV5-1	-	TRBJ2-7	ASSSPTGEEY
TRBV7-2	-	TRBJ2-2	ASSLVRQGGAGELF
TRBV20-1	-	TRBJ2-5	SARDIGQY
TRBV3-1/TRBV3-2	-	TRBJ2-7	ASSLGTSGYYEQY
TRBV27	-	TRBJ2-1	ASSHQASEHNEQF
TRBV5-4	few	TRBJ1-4	ASSLGSQSDEKLF
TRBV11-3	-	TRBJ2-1	ASSLGTSGISDEQF
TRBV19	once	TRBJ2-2	ASSPLANTGELF
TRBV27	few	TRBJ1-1	ASSLEGGNSGTEAF
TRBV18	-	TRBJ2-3	ASSPGREDTQY
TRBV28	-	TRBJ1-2	ASSLGQTNYGYT
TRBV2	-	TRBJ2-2	ASSESLADYKGNTGELF
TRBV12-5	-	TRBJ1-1	ASGRGNTEAF
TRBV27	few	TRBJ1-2	ASSFQNNYGYT
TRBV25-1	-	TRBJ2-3	ASSEASGASTDTQY
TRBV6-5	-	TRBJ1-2	ASSPDRDSWGYT
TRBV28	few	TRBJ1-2	ASSFNRGSHT
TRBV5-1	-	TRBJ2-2	ASSLLYTGELF
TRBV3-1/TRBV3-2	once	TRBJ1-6	ARRPLNSPLH
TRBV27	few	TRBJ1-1	ASSLYRDTEAF
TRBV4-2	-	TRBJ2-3	ASSQGSGRAPDTQY
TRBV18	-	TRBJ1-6	ASSPTGTGGDSPLH